This T cell receptor beta chain comes out of a study of shared clonotypes between healthy human individuals. Study in general: Each donor had three CD4 naive, three CD4 memory, two CD8 naive and one CD8 memory plate.

Naive CD8 cells comprised CD45RO-negative, CCR7-positively selected cells, excluding terminally differentiated effector memory CD45RA+ cells. As regards this clone: Its target is not known.

The table came from immunoSEQ multiplex PCR; TCRdb's copy has only in-frame clones and leaves some out. Here the sample spans 560,000 or so clones, about 96% being singletons. Notes on the study in general: What naive subsets generally showed was a larger estimated richness than memory subsets showed.

The V gene lost 3 bases and the J gene lost 0 bases, with 9 bases spanning the gap. Germline CDR1 is LNHDA and CDR2 is SQIVND (reference sequence). This CDR3 region has 15 residues. The chain combines TRBV19 with TRBJ2-1; perhaps TRBD2 as D (5 bases). The sample taken for sequencing was naive CD8+ T cells sorted from blood. This clonotype originated in a woman in her 30s in good health. CDR3 DNA sequence: TGTGCCAGTAGTATTTTTGGGAGCTCCTACAATGAGCAGTTCTTC. As protein: CASSIFGSSYNEQFF.